The 26 T cell receptor beta chains below come from one sample, sequenced in a study of cytomegalovirus exposure and HLA in healthy donors. Some clones are missing from TCRdb's copy, which holds only in-frame ones; the method was immunoSEQ multiplex PCR. The sample yields 70,000 to 75,000 clones, 90% to 95% seen once. What was sequenced was PBMCs. Receptors originate from a man younger than 35 in good health and CMV-seropositive.

The V gene is TRBV18, the J gene TRBJ1-3, with a weak D call TRBD1 (6 bases). The CDR3 has 19 amino acids. The germline gives CDR1 KGHSH, CDR2 LQKENI. Trimming pared 0 bases from V and 7 bases from J, leaving 25 bases between. The CDR3: CASSPPITAGARERNTIYF. CDR3 sequence (DNA): TGTGCCAGCTCACCACCGATAACCGCGGGGGCCCGAGAAAGGAACACCATATATTTT.

V is TRBV7-6 and J is TRBJ1-1, with a possible D match to TRBD1 (5 bases). The CDR3 covers 13 residues. Germline assignment: CDR1 SGHVS and CDR2 FNYEAQ. V was trimmed by 4 bases and J by 9 bases, leaving 15 bases between them. CDR3 DNA: TGTGCCAGCAGCTCCCGGTCCGACAGCCAAGCTTTCTTT. Its protein product is CASSSRSDSQAFF.

The rearrangement uses TRBV10-1 and TRBJ2-1; 14 positions match TRBD2. V lost 2 bases, J lost 10 bases, and 16 bases stayed unmatched. The CDR3 runs to 19 residues. Germline V gene data show CDR1 as WNHNN and CDR2 as SYGVQD (reference sequence). As DNA, the CDR3 is TGCGCCAGCAGTGAGCGGGGACTAGCGGGAGCGCTAGCACTAAGGGAGCAGTTCTTC. Amino acid sequence: CASSERGLAGALALREQFF.

The chain is built from TRBV28 and TRBJ1-1; weak D call: TRBD1 (5 bases). Trimming took off 3 bases at V and 4 bases at J, with 15 bases between the two ends. Germline V CDR1 and CDR2: MDHEN, SYDVKM. This CDR3 spans 15 amino acids. The CDR3 DNA reads TGTGCCAGCAGTTTTTCGGGGGTGACATCCACTGAAGCTTTCTTT. Encoded protein: CASSFSGVTSTEAFF.

V usage is TRBV4-1 and J usage is TRBJ1-4; D not certain. From germline, CDR1 is MGHRA and CDR2 YSYEKL. The CDR3 sequence is 18 residues long. With 0 bases removed from V and 2 bases from J, the gap between germline ends came to 16 bases. CDR3 nucleotide sequence: TGCGCCAGCAGCCAAGACTTACTACACAAGTTGACTAATGAAAAACTGTTTTTT. Translation gives CASSQDLLHKLTNEKLFF.

The genes are TRBV15 and TRBJ1-1, with 9 bases matching TRBD1. The CDR3 spans 16 residues. The V and J ends lost 4 bases and 7 bases, in that order; junction bases with no gene match: 13. Germline V gene lookup returns CDR1 LNHNV and CDR2 YYDKDF (reference sequence). The chain's CDR3 is CATSKTIRQGVGEAFF. The CDR3 DNA reads as TGTGCCACCAGCAAAACAATTCGACAGGGGGTCGGTGAAGCTTTCTTT.

The genes are TRBV9 and TRBJ2-2; a weak D match, TRBD1 (6 bases). V was trimmed by 4 bases and J by 2 bases, leaving 15 bases between them. Germline values: CDR1 SGDLS, CDR2 YYNGEE. The CDR3 sequence is 16 residues long. DNA for the CDR3: TGTGCCAGCAGCCAAGACCCGGGACAAAACACCGGGGAGCTGTTTTTT. Translating gives CASSQDPGQNTGELFF.

The J gene is TRBJ2-1, the V gene TRBV6-6, with 7 nucleotides matching TRBD1. The CDR3 totals 14 residues. CDR1 and CDR2 (germline): MNHNY, SVGAGI (reference sequence). Unmatched junction bases numbered 10, after V lost 2 bases and J lost 12 bases. CDR3: CASSYGSLGGAQFF. The DNA of the CDR3 is TGTGCCAGCAGTTACGGGAGCTTAGGGGGCGCGCAGTTCTTC.

The genes are TRBV10-3 and TRBJ2-7; maybe TRBD1 (6 bases). From germline, CDR1 is ENHRY and CDR2 SYGVKD. The CDR3 runs to 14 residues. Between the trimmed V and J ends, which lost 2 bases and 6 bases, there was a span of 14 bases. CDR3 DNA sequence: TGTGCCATCAGTGAGAGGGGGATTCCCCCCGAGCAGTACTTC. Amino acids: CAISERGIPPEQYF.

The J gene is TRBJ2-2, the V gene TRBV18; perhaps TRBD1 as D (6 bases). The germline V gene has CDR1 KGHSH and CDR2 LQKENI. V shed 4 bases and J shed 4 bases, with 16 bases lying between them. This CDR3 spans 16 amino acids. The CDR3 nucleotides read TGTGCCAGCTCACATACAGGGAGACCCGTCACCGGGGAGCTGTTTTTT. Its protein is CASSHTGRPVTGELFF.

The rearrangement joins TRBV6-6 to TRBJ2-2, with D possibly being TRBD2 (6 bases). This CDR3 region has 14 residues. Germline values: CDR1 MNHNY, CDR2 SVGAGI (reference sequence). V dropped 2 bases and J dropped 6 bases, with 10 bases sitting between them. CDR3 bases: TGTGCCAGCAGTTACGCATGGGGGGCCGGGGAGCTGTTTTTT. Residues: CASSYAWGAGELFF.

This clone came up once. The chain recombines TRBV7-3 with TRBJ2-7; a possible D gene is TRBD1 (6 bases). CDR3 size: 13 residues. Per germline, CDR1 SGHTA and CDR2 FQGTGA. Trimming cost V 0 bases and J 6 bases, with 9 bases left between them. CDR3 in amino acids: CASSLTTGTEQYF. CDR3 DNA sequence: TGTGCCAGCAGCTTAACTACAGGGACCGAGCAGTACTTC.

DNA of the CDR3: TGTGCCATCAGTGCCCTAGGTAACAATGAGCAGTTCTTC. It translates to CAISALGNNEQFF. The chain joins TRBV10-3 to TRBJ2-1; D is unclear. CDR3 length: 13 amino acids. Deletions cut 4 bases from V and 5 bases from J, with 9 bases between. The germline CDR1 and CDR2 sequences are ENHRY and SYGVKD.

The V call is TRBV15, the J call TRBJ1-2; D gene ambiguous. This CDR3 contains 12 residues. Per the germline V gene, CDR1 is LNHNV and CDR2 is YYDKDF (reference sequence). The V gene lost 0 bases and the J gene lost 10 bases, with 9 bases spanning the gap. The DNA of the CDR3 is TGTGCCACCAGCAGAGATCAGGCAGACTACACCTTC. Translated: CATSRDQADYTF.

The V gene is TRBV7-6, the J gene TRBJ2-5; TRBD2 agrees at 11 bases. This CDR3 spans 13 amino acids. Trimming cost V 6 bases and J 7 bases; bases outside gene matches: 4. CDR1 SGHVS and CDR2 FNYEAQ come from the germline V gene. The CDR3 DNA is TGTGCCAGCAGTCCCGGACTAGCGGGGACCCAGTACTTC. Translating gives CASSPGLAGTQYF.

The rearrangement joins TRBV2 to TRBJ2-7; D might be TRBD1 (5 bases). V gave up 7 bases and J gave up 3 bases, with 19 bases separating them. The CDR3 covers 15 residues. Germline V gives CDR1 SNHLY, CDR2 FYNNEI. CDR3 DNA: TGTGCCAGCACGTATAACCTCGGACAATTCTACGAGCAGTACTTC. This codes for CASTYNLGQFYEQYF. The full variable domain, its missing parts supplied by reference TRBV2 and TRBJ2-7, is EPEVTQTPSHQVTQMGQEVILRCVPISNHLYFYWYRQILGQKVEFLVSFYNNEISEKSEIFDDQFSVERPDGSNFTLKIRSTKLEDSAMYFCASTYNLGQFYEQYFGPGTRLTVT.

The table lists this clone with a few counts. The chain combines TRBV5-1 with TRBJ2-5, with TRBD2 matching 12 bases. The V gene end was trimmed by 3 bases and the J gene end by 0 bases; junction bases not matched to a gene: 0. Germline-derived CDR1 and CDR2 are SGHRS and YFSETQ. This CDR3 contains 15 residues. CDR3 sequence: CASSWTSGDQETQYF. CDR3 DNA: TGCGCCAGCAGCTGGACTAGCGGGGACCAAGAGACCCAGTACTTC.

CDR3 residues: CASSEGQVMRYGYTF. CDR3 bases: TGTGCCAGTAGTGAGGGACAGGTTATGCGCTATGGCTACACCTTC. This chain joins TRBV19 and TRBJ1-2, with TRBD1 matching 8 bases. CDR1 LNHDA and CDR2 SQIVND come from the germline V gene (reference sequence). This CDR3 is 15 amino acids long. Trimming removed 5 bases from V and 4 bases from J; junction bases left unmatched: 9.

V is TRBV5-1 and J is TRBJ2-7, with 15 bases lining up with TRBD2. In germline, CDR1 is SGHRS, CDR2 YFSETQ. V lost 4 bases, J lost 3 bases, and 14 bases stayed unmatched. The CDR3 runs 19 residues. CDR3 DNA: TGCGCCAGCAGCCGAGGCTGGACTAGCGGGAGGGAAAACGACTACGAGCAGTACTTC. Protein sequence: CASSRGWTSGRENDYEQYF.

J is TRBJ2-1 and V is TRBV5-5; TRBD1 agrees at 10 bases. J gave up 7 bases and V 3 bases, and 4 bases lay outside the gene matches. Germline V gives CDR1 SGHKS, CDR2 YYEKEE (reference sequence). This CDR3 is built from 14 residues. CDR3 DNA: TGTGCCAGCAGCTCGGGACAGGGGCAAAATGAGCAGTTCTTC. Its protein is CASSSGQGQNEQFF.

On this clone: Other DNA sequences in the same sample also yield this CDR3. V and J are TRBV7-9 and TRBJ1-2; possible D gene TRBD1, 6 bases. This CDR3 has 14 residues. The V gene's germline CDR1 is SEHNR and CDR2 FQNEAQ (reference sequence). Trimming removed 3 bases from V and 0 bases from J, with 8 bases in between. The CDR3 coding sequence is TGTGCCAGCAGCTTGCAGGGGACTAACTATGGCTACACCTTC. Translation: CASSLQGTNYGYTF.

To note about this clone: In the same sample, other DNA sequences code for this CDR3. This rearrangement joins TRBV2 to TRBJ2-6, with D unclear. Germline CDR1 and CDR2: SNHLY and FYNNEI. This CDR3 has 14 residues. V was pared by 3 bases and J by 0 bases, with 3 bases between. The CDR3 region is CASSDRSGANVLTF. The CDR3 nucleotides are TGTGCCAGCAGTGACCGCTCTGGGGCCAACGTCCTGACTTTC.

The CDR3, as DNA: TGTGCCAGCAGGGGGACTAGCGGGGGGAGGTCCACAGATACGCAGTATTTT. It is translated as CASRGTSGGRSTDTQYF. The chain combines TRBV5-4 with TRBJ2-3; 15 nucleotides align to TRBD2. V trimming: 5 bases; J trimming: 2 bases; junction bases outside the gene matches: 6. CDR1 is SGHNT and CDR2 is YYREEE in the germline V gene (reference sequence). The CDR3 is 17 residues long.

The rearrangement uses TRBV7-2 and TRBJ1-4; the D gene is possibly TRBD1 (6 bases). CDR1 is SGHTA and CDR2 is FQGNSA in the germline V gene. CDR3 length: 15 residues. With 5 bases removed from V and 6 bases from J, the gap between germline ends came to 16 bases. CDR3 in amino acids: CASSPRGGRHEKLFF. CDR3 in DNA: TGTGCCAGCAGCCCAAGGGGGGGGCGTCATGAAAAACTGTTTTTT.

The chain uses TRBV11-2 and TRBJ2-1; 9 nucleotides align to TRBD1. The V and J ends lost 5 bases and 9 bases, in that order; junction bases with no gene match: 11. Germline assignment: CDR1 SGHAT and CDR2 FQNNGV. There are 15 residues in the CDR3. The CDR3 region has the DNA TGTGCCAGCAGCCCGAGAGGGGACAGGGTCTCTGAGCAGTTCTTC. As protein: CASSPRGDRVSEQFF. Full variable domain (outside the CDR3, taken from reference TRBV11-2 and TRBJ2-1): EAGVAQSPRYKIIEKRQSVAFWCNPISGHATLYWYQQILGQGPKLLIQFQNNGVVDDSQLPKDRFSAERLKGVDSTLKIQPAKLEDSAVYLCASSPRGDRVSEQFFGPGTRLTVL.

The chain employs TRBV2 and TRBJ2-1; 9 bases fit TRBD1. The V gene end was trimmed by 7 bases and the J gene end by 3 bases; junction bases not matched to a gene: 10. The length of the CDR3 is 16 residues. Germline lookup yields CDR1 SNHLY and CDR2 FYNNEI. CDR3 in DNA: TGTGCCAGCAAAAAGAACCCGGGACAGGGCTACAATGAGCAGTTCTTC. The encoded protein is CASKKNPGQGYNEQFF.